Listed below are T cell receptor beta chains from one sample, sequenced in a study of cytomegalovirus exposure and HLA in healthy donors. Here immunoSEQ multiplex PCR was the method, and the copy in TCRdb shows in-frame clones only, minus some. The table lists around 150,000 clones, about 80% of them singletons. Material for sequencing was PBMCs. These receptors came from a man younger than 40 in good health and CMV-seropositive. Both conserved end residues are part of each CDR3. The D gene is left open where the match is weak.

V: TRBV11-2; J: TRBJ2-2; D: TRBD1; CDR3: CASSLVDRDGQNTGELFF; DNA: TGTGCCAGCAGCTTAGTGGACAGGGACGGTCAGAACACCGGGGAGCTGTTTTTT
V: TRBV6-6; J: TRBJ1-4; D: TRBD1; CDR3: CASRQGAEKLFF; DNA: TGTGCCAGCAGGCAGGGGGCAGAAAAACTGTTTTTT
V: TRBV11-2; J: TRBJ2-5; D: TRBD2; CDR3: CASSLSGLAGGGEETQYF; DNA: TGTGCCAGCAGCTTAAGCGGATTGGCGGGGGGTGGGGAAGAGACCCAGTACTTC
V: TRBV5-3; J: TRBJ2-4; D: .; CDR3: CARSLGWARGKNIQYF; DNA: TGTGCCAGAAGCTTGGGATGGGCCCGGGGCAAAAACATTCAGTACTTC
V: TRBV5-4; J: TRBJ2-1; D: TRBD2; CDR3: CASSLGGLAGGPGNEQFF; DNA: TGTGCCAGCAGCTTGGGGGGACTAGCGGGAGGGCCGGGAAATGAGCAGTTCTTC
V: TRBV28; J: TRBJ2-7; D: .; CDR3: CASLRALTTYEQYF; DNA: TGTGCCAGCTTGAGAGCTTTAACCACCTACGAGCAGTACTTC
V: TRBV18; J: TRBJ2-3; D: .; CDR3: CASSFFSPDTASGDTQYF; DNA: TGTGCCAGCTCATTTTTCAGCCCGGACACGGCCAGTGGGGATACGCAGTATTTT
V: TRBV25-1; J: TRBJ2-3; D: TRBD2; CDR3: CASSRGGSPTDTQYF; DNA: TGTGCCAGCAGTCGCGGCGGGAGCCCCACAGATACGCAGTATTTT
V: TRBV7-7; J: TRBJ2-1; D: .; CDR3: CASSLVFDIAYNEQFF; DNA: TGTGCTAGCAGCTTAGTATTCGACATTGCCTACAATGAGCAGTTCTTC
V: TRBV9; J: TRBJ2-2; D: TRBD2; CDR3: CASSPRTSGVNTGELFF; DNA: TGTGCCAGCAGCCCTCGGACTAGCGGAGTTAACACCGGGGAGCTGTTTTTT